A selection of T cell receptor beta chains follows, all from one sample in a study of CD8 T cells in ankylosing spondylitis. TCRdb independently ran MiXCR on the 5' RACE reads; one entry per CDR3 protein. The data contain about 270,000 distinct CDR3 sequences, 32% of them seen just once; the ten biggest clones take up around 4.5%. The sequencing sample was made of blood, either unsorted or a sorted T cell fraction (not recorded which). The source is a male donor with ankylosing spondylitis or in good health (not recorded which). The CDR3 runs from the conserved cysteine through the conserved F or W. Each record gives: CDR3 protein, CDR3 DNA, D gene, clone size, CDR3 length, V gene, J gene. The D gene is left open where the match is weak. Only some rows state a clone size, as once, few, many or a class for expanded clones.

CDR3 protein: CSARDIERGWYQETQYF; CDR3 DNA: TGCAGTGCTAGAGATATAGAGCGGGGATGGTACCAAGAGACCCAGTACTTC; D gene: TRBD2; clone size: NA; CDR3 length: 17; V gene: TRBV20-1; J gene: TRBJ2-5
CDR3 protein: CASSSYRFEGEQFF; CDR3 DNA: TGTGCCAGCAGTTCGTACAGGTTCGAGGGTGAGCAGTTCTTC; D gene: NA; clone size: few; CDR3 length: 14; V gene: TRBV28; J gene: TRBJ2-1
CDR3 protein: CASSLDGTGYNEQFF; CDR3 DNA: TGTGCCAGCAGCTTAGACGGGACAGGGTACAATGAGCAGTTCTTC; D gene: TRBD1; clone size: NA; CDR3 length: 15; V gene: TRBV11-1; J gene: TRBJ2-1
CDR3 protein: CASSQAGDSMNTEAFF; CDR3 DNA: TGTGCCAGCAGCCAAGCCGGGGACAGCATGAACACTGAAGCTTTCTTT; D gene: TRBD1; clone size: NA; CDR3 length: 16; V gene: TRBV4-2; J gene: TRBJ1-1
CDR3 protein: CASSVPPRDTQYF; CDR3 DNA: TGCGCCAGCAGTGTCCCTCCGCGGGATACGCAGTATTTT; D gene: NA; clone size: few; CDR3 length: 13; V gene: TRBV10-2; J gene: TRBJ2-3
CDR3 protein: CSASSALNSNQPQHF; CDR3 DNA: TGCAGTGCTAGTAGTGCGCTAAATAGCAATCAGCCCCAGCATTTT; D gene: NA; clone size: once; CDR3 length: 15; V gene: TRBV20-1; J gene: TRBJ1-5
CDR3 protein: CASSLREGTSGQYF; CDR3 DNA: TGTGCCAGCAGCTTACGGGAAGGCACTTCGGGTCAGTACTTC; D gene: NA; clone size: few; CDR3 length: 14; V gene: TRBV7-8; J gene: TRBJ2-7
CDR3 protein: CASSFRTSESEQFF; CDR3 DNA: TGTGCCAGCAGCTTTCGTACTAGCGAGAGTGAGCAGTTCTTC; D gene: TRBD2; clone size: NA; CDR3 length: 14; V gene: TRBV9; J gene: TRBJ2-1
CDR3 protein: CSVESWTGPIQFF; CDR3 DNA: TGCAGCGTTGAATCCTGGACGGGTCCTATTCAGTTCTTC; D gene: NA; clone size: few; CDR3 length: 13; V gene: TRBV29-1; J gene: TRBJ2-1
CDR3 protein: CASSVGLLNTGELFF; CDR3 DNA: TGTGCCAGCAGCGTGGGGCTACTAAACACCGGGGAGCTGTTTTTT; D gene: NA; clone size: NA; CDR3 length: 15; V gene: TRBV9; J gene: TRBJ2-2
CDR3 protein: CSVQSGTGTEQYF; CDR3 DNA: TGCAGCGTCCAAAGTGGGACAGGGACCGAGCAGTACTTC; D gene: TRBD1; clone size: NA; CDR3 length: 13; V gene: TRBV29-1; J gene: TRBJ2-7
CDR3 protein: CASSLRAGNTEAFF; CDR3 DNA: TGTGCCAGCAGCCTCAGAGCAGGGAACACTGAAGCTTTCTTT; D gene: NA; clone size: many; CDR3 length: 14; V gene: TRBV27; J gene: TRBJ1-1
CDR3 protein: CASSSDAGNQETQYF; CDR3 DNA: TGTGCCAGCAGCTCAGACGCGGGTAACCAAGAGACCCAGTACTTC; D gene: NA; clone size: NA; CDR3 length: 15; V gene: TRBV5-6; J gene: TRBJ2-5
CDR3 protein: CASSLREVTGELFF; CDR3 DNA: TGCGCCAGCAGCTTACGTGAAGTCACCGGGGAGCTGTTTTTT; D gene: NA; clone size: NA; CDR3 length: 14; V gene: TRBV5-1; J gene: TRBJ2-2
CDR3 protein: CSVADWGNTEAFF; CDR3 DNA: TGCAGCGTCGCGGACTGGGGGAACACTGAAGCTTTCTTT; D gene: NA; clone size: few; CDR3 length: 13; V gene: TRBV29-1; J gene: TRBJ1-1
CDR3 protein: CASSLDQGRGETQYF; CDR3 DNA: TGTGCCAGCAGTTTGGACCAGGGTAGAGGGGAGACCCAGTACTTC; D gene: NA; clone size: few; CDR3 length: 15; V gene: TRBV12-3/TRBV12-4; J gene: TRBJ2-5
CDR3 protein: CSASPRGGTGGRGGELFF; CDR3 DNA: TGCAGTGCTTCCCCCCGGGGTGGGACAGGGGGCCGTGGCGGGGAGCTGTTTTTT; D gene: TRBD1; clone size: few; CDR3 length: 18; V gene: TRBV20-1; J gene: TRBJ2-2
CDR3 protein: CSASSGTGALGEQFF; CDR3 DNA: TGCAGTGCTAGTTCCGGGACAGGGGCCTTGGGTGAGCAGTTCTTC; D gene: TRBD1; clone size: NA; CDR3 length: 15; V gene: TRBV20-1; J gene: TRBJ2-1
CDR3 protein: CASSLSQTAEAFF; CDR3 DNA: TGTGCCAGCAGCTTATCCCAAACGGCTGAAGCTTTCTTT; D gene: NA; clone size: NA; CDR3 length: 13; V gene: TRBV7-9; J gene: TRBJ1-1
CDR3 protein: CSVEEQTSGGWDEQFF; CDR3 DNA: TGCAGCGTTGAAGAACAGACTAGCGGGGGGTGGGATGAGCAGTTCTTC; D gene: TRBD2; clone size: NA; CDR3 length: 16; V gene: TRBV29-1; J gene: TRBJ2-1
CDR3 protein: CASSYGLSYEQYF; CDR3 DNA: TGTGCCAGCAGTTACGGCCTCTCCTACGAGCAGTACTTC; D gene: NA; clone size: few; CDR3 length: 13; V gene: TRBV27; J gene: TRBJ2-7
CDR3 protein: CSAESVITGELFF; CDR3 DNA: TGCAGTGCGGAGAGCGTCATCACCGGGGAGCTGTTTTTT; D gene: NA; clone size: NA; CDR3 length: 13; V gene: TRBV20-1; J gene: TRBJ2-2
CDR3 protein: CASRLDLGAGKSYTF; CDR3 DNA: TGTGCCAGCAGACTGGATTTGGGGGCTGGGAAAAGCTACACCTTC; D gene: NA; clone size: NA; CDR3 length: 15; V gene: TRBV5-5; J gene: TRBJ1-2
CDR3 protein: CASTDRVGDTIYF; CDR3 DNA: TGTGCCAGCACCGACAGGGTTGGTGACACCATATATTTT; D gene: TRBD1; clone size: few; CDR3 length: 13; V gene: TRBV12-3/TRBV12-4; J gene: TRBJ1-3
CDR3 protein: CASTYPGQTYEQYF; CDR3 DNA: TGTGCCAGCACCTACCCGGGACAGACATACGAGCAGTACTTC; D gene: TRBD1; clone size: NA; CDR3 length: 14; V gene: TRBV7-8; J gene: TRBJ2-7
CDR3 protein: CASSKTGPNTGELFF; CDR3 DNA: TGTGCCAGCAGTAAGACAGGGCCGAACACCGGGGAGCTGTTTTTT; D gene: TRBD1; clone size: few; CDR3 length: 15; V gene: TRBV12-3/TRBV12-4; J gene: TRBJ2-2
CDR3 protein: CSVESTDYNEQFF; CDR3 DNA: TGCAGCGTTGAATCGACAGACTACAATGAGCAGTTCTTC; D gene: NA; clone size: many; CDR3 length: 13; V gene: TRBV29-1; J gene: TRBJ2-1
CDR3 protein: CASSPRRVNQPQHF; CDR3 DNA: TGTGCCAGCAGTCCCAGGAGAGTCAATCAGCCCCAGCATTTT; D gene: NA; clone size: NA; CDR3 length: 14; V gene: TRBV6-1; J gene: TRBJ1-5
CDR3 protein: CSVHPGQAETQYF; CDR3 DNA: TGCAGCGTCCATCCGGGCCAGGCGGAGACCCAGTACTTC; D gene: NA; clone size: NA; CDR3 length: 13; V gene: TRBV20-1; J gene: TRBJ2-5
CDR3 protein: CASSFGAKNIQYF; CDR3 DNA: TGTGCCAGCAGCTTTGGAGCCAAAAACATTCAGTACTTC; D gene: NA; clone size: once; CDR3 length: 13; V gene: TRBV7-3; J gene: TRBJ2-4
CDR3 protein: CASSLDGTGELFF; CDR3 DNA: TGTGCCAGCAGCTTAGACGGTACCGGGGAGCTGTTTTTT; D gene: NA; clone size: NA; CDR3 length: 13; V gene: TRBV7-2; J gene: TRBJ2-2
CDR3 protein: CASSGGASYNEQFF; CDR3 DNA: TGTGCCAGCTCGGGGGGGGCTTCCTACAATGAGCAGTTCTTC; D gene: TRBD2; clone size: NA; CDR3 length: 14; V gene: TRBV7-2; J gene: TRBJ2-1
CDR3 protein: CANGDSTYEQYF; CDR3 DNA: TGTGCCAACGGGGACAGCACCTACGAGCAGTACTTC; D gene: TRBD1; clone size: NA; CDR3 length: 12; V gene: TRBV10-3; J gene: TRBJ2-7
CDR3 protein: CASSEYGGPVTSGNTIYF; CDR3 DNA: TGTGCCAGCAGTGAATACGGTGGACCGGTTACCTCTGGAAACACCATATATTTT; D gene: NA; clone size: NA; CDR3 length: 18; V gene: TRBV25-1; J gene: TRBJ1-3
CDR3 protein: CASSLGIGPREQFF; CDR3 DNA: TGTGCCAGCAGCTTAGGTATAGGTCCTCGTGAGCAGTTCTTC; D gene: NA; clone size: NA; CDR3 length: 14; V gene: TRBV7-6; J gene: TRBJ2-1
CDR3 protein: CSATGGRSNQPQHF; CDR3 DNA: TGCAGTGCTACAGGGGGCAGGAGCAATCAGCCCCAGCATTTT; D gene: TRBD1; clone size: NA; CDR3 length: 14; V gene: TRBV20-1; J gene: TRBJ1-5
CDR3 protein: CASSLSSYNEQFF; CDR3 DNA: TGTGCCAGCAGCTTAAGCTCCTACAATGAGCAGTTCTTC; D gene: NA; clone size: few; CDR3 length: 13; V gene: TRBV7-2; J gene: TRBJ2-1
CDR3 protein: CASSLWENEQYF; CDR3 DNA: TGTGCCAGCAGTTTATGGGAGAACGAGCAGTACTTC; D gene: NA; clone size: NA; CDR3 length: 12; V gene: TRBV12-3/TRBV12-4; J gene: TRBJ2-7
CDR3 protein: CASSDLGKGRHNEETQYF; CDR3 DNA: TGTGCCAGCAGTGACTTGGGGAAGGGACGCCATAACGAAGAGACCCAGTACTTC; D gene: NA; clone size: few; CDR3 length: 18; V gene: TRBV6-4; J gene: TRBJ2-5
CDR3 protein: CSAGLTGLAGNTDTQYF; CDR3 DNA: TGCAGCGCTGGTCTTACGGGCCTAGCGGGGAACACAGATACGCAGTATTTT; D gene: TRBD2; clone size: NA; CDR3 length: 17; V gene: TRBV29-1; J gene: TRBJ2-3
CDR3 protein: CASSSRQGAANIQYF; CDR3 DNA: TGTGCCAGCAGTTCAAGACAGGGGGCTGCGAACATTCAGTACTTC; D gene: TRBD1; clone size: once; CDR3 length: 15; V gene: TRBV12-3/TRBV12-4; J gene: TRBJ2-4